Described below is a single TCR beta chain sequence and its context. This receptor's antigen is unknown. No base quality information exists; no much larger clone differs at one position. Adjacent samples were composed of nontumor breast tissue surrounding the tumor. The sample comes from a study of breast tumors, draining lymph nodes, adjacent tissues (dated by TCRdb to 2015 to 2016). About the investigation overall: TCR beta repertoires were compared across tumor, adjacent nontumor tissue and axillary lymph nodes obtained from breast cancer patients. The study was designed to assess the relationships and possible T-cell exchange between tumor, surrounding tissue and draining lymph node repertoires in human breast cancer. Study-wide findings and limitations: In luminal-like breast cancer, tumor and nontumor tissue repertoires resembled each other significantly more than in basal-like breast cancer. The data were judged consistent with most tumor T cells deriving from the lymph node and then expanding within tumor tissue. The study presented the conclusion that tumor T cells originate in lymph nodes as consistent with a hypothesis, not as something directly demonstrated. Tumor T-cell repertoires showed less diversity than lymph node repertoires and more diversity than nontumor tissue repertoires, and tumor T-cell repertoires showed preferential V and J gene usage.

V is pruned by 3 bases and J by 6 bases, leaving 11 bases of the junction without a gene match. There are 14 amino acids in the CDR3, from cysteine to phenylalanine inclusive. Only CDR3 DNA is held: 42 bases, read in frame from base 1. The germline V gene (reference sequence) yields DFQATT for CDR1 and SNEGSKA for CDR2. Sequencing used an Illumina HiSeq 2000. TCR beta chain libraries were generated through multiplex PCR amplification. High-throughput sequencing was used to analyze the amplified TCR beta chain products. Clones were called with MiXCR by TCRdb after fastp trimmed the public reads at Q25, and only in-frame beta chains were retained. Rows matching on CDR3 protein sequence are summarized as one entry with the most common DNA and genes. Within this sample are 13,000 to 15,000 distinct CDR3 sequences, with around 50% of them counted one time only. The biggest ten clones account for about 33% of the sample.

The chain joins TRBV20-1 to TRBJ2-7; 7 central nucleotides agree with TRBD1. This clonotype originated in a female donor with breast cancer. Some clones in this sample may be carry-over from other donors' samples. The sequenced material came from tumor-adjacent breast tissue. The CDR3 protein is CSARPGQSFSEQYF. The DNA sequence is TGCAGTGCTAGGCCGGGACAGTCCTTCTCCGAGCAGTACTTC.